The 17 T cell receptor beta chains listed next were all sequenced from one sample in a study of CD4 and CD8 cells across lung adenocarcinoma regions. TCRdb reanalysed the PCR reads using MiXCR and keeps one entry per CDR3 protein. In the table there are some 16,000 distinct CDR3 sequences, around 50% of which are singletons. The sample comprised CD8+ T cells from the center of a lung tumor. Receptors originate from a female donor with lung adenocarcinoma. The CD4 and CD8 labels of this study may be unreliable.

The chain couples TRBV27 to TRBJ2-1; D remains ambiguous. CDR1 and CDR2 (germline): MNHEY, SMNVEV (reference sequence). The CDR3 totals 14 residues. V lost 7 bases and J lost 5, with 15 bases in between. CDR3 residues: CASIHLWGNNEQFF. CDR3 in DNA: TGTGCCAGCATCCATCTCTGGGGAAACAATGAGCAGTTCTTC.

This clonotype appeared a single time. This chain joins TRBV12-3 or TRBV12-4 and TRBJ2-4; the D gene could be TRBD1 or TRBD2 (5 bases each). V lost 3 bases and J lost 13, with 13 bases in between. CDR3 length equals 12 residues. The CDR3 region has the DNA TGTGCCAGCAGTTTTGGGGGTACAATACAGTACTTC. Protein sequence: CASSFGGTIQYF.

The gene calls are TRBV6-1 and TRBJ2-1; TRBD1 is a possible D gene (5 bases). This CDR3 region has 14 residues. Germline assignment: CDR1 MNHNS and CDR2 SASEGT. V lost 10 bases to trimming and J lost 10 bases, with 23 bases between them. The CDR3 DNA sequence: TGTGCCACCGCATTTCTCCCAACAGGCACCGAGCAGTTCTTC. Protein: CATAFLPTGTEQFF.

About this clonotype itself: One end of the junction is discordant with germline, which a read error may explain. This chain connects TRBV6-1 to TRBJ2-3; D is uncertain. Germline CDR1 is MNHNS and CDR2 is SASEGT. This CDR3 region has 11 residues. The CDR3, as DNA: TGTGCCAGCCCCGCCGTAGAGACGCAGTACTTT. The encoded protein is CASPAVETQYF.

The table lists this clonotype with many counts. The rearrangement uses TRBV6-5 and TRBJ1-3; D remains unclear. The CDR3 runs to 18 residues. V gave up 4 bases and J gave up 0 bases, with 19 bases separating them. Germline CDR1 reads MNHEY; CDR2 reads SVGAGI. Here the CDR3 reads CASSFDIFPSLSGNTIYF. CDR3 in DNA: TGTGCCAGCAGTTTTGACATTTTCCCCTCTCTCTCTGGAAACACCATATATTTT.

The chain couples TRBV6-1 to TRBJ1-2; tentatively, D is TRBD1 (5 bases). Trimming stripped 0 bases from V and 5 bases from J, with 13 bases between. This CDR3 comprises 15 residues. From germline, CDR1 is MNHNS and CDR2 SASEGT. CDR3 nucleotide sequence: TGTGCCAGCAGTGAAGCCCAGGCGGGGCTGTATGGCTACACCTTC. Translated: CASSEAQAGLYGYTF.

This clonotype has a handful of counts. The V call is TRBV6-5, the J call TRBJ2-3; 8 nucleotides align to TRBD1. Germline CDR1 and CDR2: MNHEY and SVGAGI. This CDR3 spans 15 amino acids. V lost 2 bases, J lost 2 bases, and 3 bases stayed unmatched. CDR3 in DNA: TGTGCCAGCAGTTACCAGGGGGCTTACACAGATACGCAGTATTTT. It specifies CASSYQGAYTDTQYF.

Points on this clonotype: The junction does not match germline at one end; this may be a read error. The chain is built from TRBV6-1 and TRBJ2-4, with D maybe TRBD2 (5 bases). The CDR3 contains 15 residues. From germline, CDR1 is MNHNS and CDR2 SASEGT. The CDR3 region is CARGSALGAKNTQYF. Here the CDR3 DNA reads TGTGCCCGCGGCTCGGCGCTGGGAGCCAAAAACACGCAGTATTTC.

This chain connects TRBV27 to TRBJ2-5, with D perhaps matching TRBD2 (6 bases). Germline lookup yields CDR1 MNHEY and CDR2 SMNVEV (reference sequence). The V end lost 4 bases, the J end lost 2 bases, and 14 bases lay between the germline ends. This CDR3 comprises 15 residues. The CDR3 reads CASSYSAGGQETQYF. The CDR3 nucleotides read TGTGCCAGCAGTTATTCGGCCGGGGGACAAGAGACCCAGTACTTC.

This chain connects TRBV30 to TRBJ1-1, with unresolved D. This CDR3 comprises 13 residues. The germline gives CDR1 GTSNPN, CDR2 SVGIG (reference sequence). V lost 0 bases and J 1 base, leaving 6 bases between the germline ends. CDR3 residues: CAWSVQTNTEAFF. The CDR3 DNA sequence: TGTGCCTGGAGTGTACAAACGAACACTGAAGCTTTCTTT.

In this sample, this clonotype turned up a few times. The chain joins TRBV9 to TRBJ2-3; D is unresolved. V lost 0 bases and J lost 2, with 10 bases in between. This CDR3 contains 15 residues. Germline lookup yields CDR1 SGDLS and CDR2 YYNGEE. The CDR3 region is CASSVEGRPTDTQYF. In nucleotides, the CDR3 is TGTGCCAGCAGCGTAGAGGGCAGGCCCACAGATACGCAGTATTTT.

The chain carries TRBV6-5 and TRBJ2-1, with 9 bases aligning to TRBD2. The end of the DNA fits TRBJ2-7 better, so the J call may be wrong. The CDR3 has 15 amino acids. CDR1 and CDR2 (germline): MNHEY, SVGAGI. This CDR3 reads CASRFSGTSRDAQYF. CDR3 DNA sequence: TGTGCCAGCAGATTCTCCGGGACTAGCAGAGATGCGCAGTACTTC.

In this sample, this clonotype is medium-sized. The chain is built from TRBV6-1 and TRBJ2-7, with D possibly being TRBD1 (6 bases). Germline CDR1 MNHNS, CDR2 SASEGT. The CDR3 runs 15 residues. V shed 6 bases and J shed 2 bases, with 17 bases lying between them. This CDR3 reads CASRSTGTPPYEQYF. CDR3 coding DNA: TGTGCCAGCAGATCTACCGGGACACCACCCTACGAGCAGTACTTC.

The chain links TRBV9 to TRBJ2-1; the D gene is possibly TRBD2 (5 bases). The J call may be faulty, since TRBJ2-5 better matches the DNA end. The CDR3 is made up of 13 amino acids. Germline V gene data show CDR1 as SGDLS and CDR2 as YYNGEE. The CDR3 is CASSVLGGETQYF. CDR3 nucleotides: TGTGCCAGCAGCGTCCTAGGAGGAGAGACCCAGTACTTC.

The chain has TRBV27 and TRBJ2-1, with unresolved D. Germline V gives CDR1 MNHEY, CDR2 SMNVEV (reference sequence). V was pared by 6 bases and J by 0 bases, with 12 bases between. The CDR3 is 15 residues long. CDR3 in DNA: TGTGCCAGCAGCTTCGAGTTAAACTCCTACAATGAGCAGTTCTTC. Translated, it gives CASSFELNSYNEQFF.

In regard to this clonotype: The conserved phenylalanine or tryptophan normally closing the CDR3 is absent here, so this likely arose from a read error. The limits of the CDR3 on the DNA are not certain, so only TCRdb's listed CDR3 is given. The rearrangement joins TRBV7-7 to TRBJ2-5; the D segment call TRBD2 is taken from the table without a DNA check. Counting both end residues, the CDR3 totals 9 amino acids. The germline V gene encodes CDR1 SSHAT and CDR2 FNYEAQ (reference sequence). The CDR3 spells CASSPCVCP.

V usage is TRBV6-2 or TRBV6-3 and J usage is TRBJ1-5, with TRBD1 as a possible D gene (6 bases). V gave up 4 bases and J gave up 3 bases, with 7 bases separating them. The germline gives CDR1 MNHEY, CDR2 SVGEGT. The CDR3 runs 13 residues. CDR3 sequence (DNA): TGTGCCAGCAGTTGGGACAACAATCAGCCCCAGCATTTT. Its protein is CASSWDNNQPQHF.